This T cell receptor beta chain was captured by sequencing in a study of blood T cells in healthy people across ages. V was shortened by 8 bases and J by 1 base, with 18 bases between the two germline ends. This CDR3 is built from 16 residues. The germline CDR1 and CDR2 sequences are MNHNS and SASEGT. Total RNA extracted from each sample amounted to at least 6 micrograms. The table lists this clonotype with a few counts. The antigen is undetermined. Overall study findings and caveats: Diversity was higher, and naive CD4+ cells more numerous, in long-lived donors than in aged donors. Measured against age, TCR beta diversity per million T cells decreased in a roughly linear manner.

For the second PCR, which ran for about 7 to 11 cycles, a sample-barcoded 5' primer and a J-beta primer mix were used. TCRdb reprocessed the 5' RACE reads via MiXCR and lists one record per CDR3 protein. Seen here are some 1.5 million distinct CDR3 sequences, 42% observed once, and the top ten hold approximately 4.1%. The chain couples TRBV6-1 to TRBJ2-1, with D perhaps TRBD1 (6 bases). This TCR came from a woman under 30 in good health. What was sequenced was blood. The CDR3 loop reads CASWTPTGGSYNEQFF. The DNA for the CDR3 is TGTGCCAGCTGGACCCCGACAGGAGGTTCCTACAATGAGCAGTTCTTC.